This T cell receptor (beta chain) was captured in a study of cytomegalovirus exposure and HLA in healthy donors. Study results and caveats: Later genetic work tied a missense DCLRE1C variant to beta-chain V and J trimming. TRBV6-2, TRBV6-3 and some other V segments were unresolvable in 87-base-pair reads. Upon later analysis, TCR association rates were observed to vary by HLA locus, being highest for DRB1 and lowest for HLA-C.

Trimming removed 3 bases from V and 1 base from J; junction bases left unmatched: 9. CDR1 and CDR2 (germline): ENHRY, SYGVKD. The CDR3 spans 17 residues. 60 Vbeta and 13 Jbeta primers were used in PCR. The repertoire was sequenced with immunoSEQ multiplex PCR; TCRdb's copy has only in-frame clones and lacks some. The sample holds about 190,000 clones, approximately 79% seen once. This clone has just one count. What it binds is unknown. The chain combines TRBV10-3 with TRBJ1-5; 7 nucleotides agree with TRBD1. The receptor comes from a woman aged 18 to 35 in good health and CMV-seronegative. Sequencing used PBMCs. The CDR3 reads CAISDLAGGESNQPQHF. DNA for the CDR3: TGTGCCATCAGTGATCTGGCAGGGGGAGAAAGCAATCAGCCCCAGCATTTT.